This TCR beta chain appears in the sequencing data of a study of identical twins. Points from the study as a whole: Cord blood beta clonotypes present at high abundance carried fewer insertions; no such pattern appeared in memory repertoires. Out-of-frame alpha sequences common to twins exhibited a surplus of low generation probability. Excess sharing between twins was weaker in beta out-of-frame sequences.

Of note for this clonotype: Antigen unknown.

Template switching added a universal primer site, and cDNA bore unique molecular identifiers. MiXCR, run by TCRdb on the 5' RACE reads, gives a single entry per CDR3 protein. The sample has more than 1.5 million distinct CDR3 sequences; about 30% are singletons. CDR1 LGHDT and CDR2 YNNKEL come from the germline V gene (reference sequence). V was pared by 2 bases and J by 0 bases, with 10 bases between. The CDR3 runs 16 residues. Sequenced material: cord blood. This sequence was found in a newborn girl in good health. This sequence joins TRBV3-1 and TRBJ1-4; D is unclear. The CDR3 region is CASSQPRPSTNEKLFF. CDR3 in DNA: TGTGCCAGCAGCCAACCACGCCCTTCAACTAATGAAAAACTGTTTTTT.